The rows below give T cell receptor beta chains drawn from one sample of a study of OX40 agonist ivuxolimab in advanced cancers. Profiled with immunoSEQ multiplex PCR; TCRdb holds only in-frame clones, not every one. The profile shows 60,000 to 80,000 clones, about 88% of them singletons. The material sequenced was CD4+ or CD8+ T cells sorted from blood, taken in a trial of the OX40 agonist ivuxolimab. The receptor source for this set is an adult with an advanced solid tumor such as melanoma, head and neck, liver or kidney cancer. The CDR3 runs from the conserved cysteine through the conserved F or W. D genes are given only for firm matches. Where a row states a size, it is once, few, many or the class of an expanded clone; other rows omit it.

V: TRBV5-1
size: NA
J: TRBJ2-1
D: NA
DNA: TGCGCCAGCAGCTTGGCACAGAACAATGAGCAGTTCTTC
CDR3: CASSLAQNNEQFF

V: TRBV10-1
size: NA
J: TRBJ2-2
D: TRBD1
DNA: TGCGCCAGCAGATCGGGACAGGTCGGCACCGGGGAGCTGTTTTTT
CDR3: CASRSGQVGTGELFF

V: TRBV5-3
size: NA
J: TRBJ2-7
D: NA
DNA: TGTGCCTGGCGGGACGGTCCCTACGAGCAGTACTTC
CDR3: CAWRDGPYEQYF

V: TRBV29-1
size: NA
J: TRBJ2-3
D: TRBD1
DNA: TGCAGCTTCTGGACAGGGGGCACAGATACGCAGTATTTT
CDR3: CSFWTGGTDTQYF

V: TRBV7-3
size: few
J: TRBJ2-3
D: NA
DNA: TGTGCCAGCAGCTTGATGGCGGGCACAGATACGCAGTATTTT
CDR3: CASSLMAGTDTQYF

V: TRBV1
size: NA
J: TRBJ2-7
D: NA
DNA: TGCACCAGCAGCCAGGGCGGTGACAGGTCCAGCTCCTACGAGCAGTACTTC
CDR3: CTSSQGGDRSSSYEQYF

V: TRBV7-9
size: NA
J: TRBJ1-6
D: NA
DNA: TGTGCCAGCAGCTTAAGTACCGATAATTCACCCCTCCACTTT
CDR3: CASSLSTDNSPLHF

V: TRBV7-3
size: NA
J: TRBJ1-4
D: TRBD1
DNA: TGTGCCAGCAGCTTGCCGGGACAGATTAATGAAAAACTGTTTTTT
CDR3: CASSLPGQINEKLFF

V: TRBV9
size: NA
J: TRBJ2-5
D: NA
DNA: TGTGCCAGCGGTCCAGCTTCTCAAGAGACCCAGTACTTC
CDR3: CASGPASQETQYF

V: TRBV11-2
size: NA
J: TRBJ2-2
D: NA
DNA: TGTGCCAGCAGCTTAGCATTCCCTAGGGAGGACGGGGAGCTGTTTTTT
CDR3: CASSLAFPREDGELFF

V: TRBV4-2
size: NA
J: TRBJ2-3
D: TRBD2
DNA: TGTGCCAGCAGCCAAGAACCTAGCGGGGGCACAGATACGCAGTATTTT
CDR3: CASSQEPSGGTDTQYF

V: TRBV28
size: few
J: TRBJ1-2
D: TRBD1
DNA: TGTGCCAGCATTTCACTGGGGCAGGGGGAACATAGCTACACCTTC
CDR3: CASISLGQGEHSYTF

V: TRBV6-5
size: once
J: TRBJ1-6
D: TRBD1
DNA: TGTGCCACTCGCAGGGGGCCTTCACCCCTCCACTTT
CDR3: CATRRGPSPLHF

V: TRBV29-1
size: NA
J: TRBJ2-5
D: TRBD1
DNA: TGCAGCGTCGCTCACTCCAGGGGGTTGGGGGAGACCCAGTACTTC
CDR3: CSVAHSRGLGETQYF

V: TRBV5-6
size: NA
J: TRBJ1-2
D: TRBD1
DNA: TGTGCCAGCAGCAAAACAGGGGCCCCTTACAGCTTCTATGGCTACACCTTC
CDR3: CASSKTGAPYSFYGYTF

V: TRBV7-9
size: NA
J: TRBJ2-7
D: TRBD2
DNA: TGTGCCAGCAGCTCAGGGGTGGGAGCGGGAGGAAAGGAGCAGTACTTC
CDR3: CASSSGVGAGGKEQYF

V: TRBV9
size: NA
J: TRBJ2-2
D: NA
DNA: TGTGCCAGCAGCGTGGGAACAGATGTAACCGGGGAGCTGTTTTTT
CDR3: CASSVGTDVTGELFF

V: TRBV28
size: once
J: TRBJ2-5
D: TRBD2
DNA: TGTGCCAGCAGCATACTAGCGGGGGCGGGCGAGACCCAGTACTTC
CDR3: CASSILAGAGETQYF

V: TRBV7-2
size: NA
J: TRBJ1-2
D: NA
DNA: TGTGCCAGCAGCTTAACCGAAACAGGGTTGGCCTATGGCTACACCTTC
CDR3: CASSLTETGLAYGYTF

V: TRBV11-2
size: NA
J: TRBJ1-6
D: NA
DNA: TGTGCCAGCAGCTTCGGCAGAACCAATTCACCCCTCCACTTT
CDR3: CASSFGRTNSPLHF

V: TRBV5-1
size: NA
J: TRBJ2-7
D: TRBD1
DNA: TGCGCCAGCAGCTCGGGACAGGGAATCTTCTACGAGCAGTACTTC
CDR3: CASSSGQGIFYEQYF

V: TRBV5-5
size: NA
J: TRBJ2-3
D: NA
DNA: TGTGCCAGCAGCTTGCTAGTCACCACAGATACGCAGTATTTT
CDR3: CASSLLVTTDTQYF

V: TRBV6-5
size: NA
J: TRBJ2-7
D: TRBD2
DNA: TGTGCCAGCAGCTTAAGACTAGCGGGAGAAGGCGAGCAGTACTTC
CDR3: CASSLRLAGEGEQYF

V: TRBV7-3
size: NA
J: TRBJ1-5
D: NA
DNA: TGTGCCAGCAGCTTTCGGGGGCTGGGTAGCAATCAGCCCCAGCATTTT
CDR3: CASSFRGLGSNQPQHF

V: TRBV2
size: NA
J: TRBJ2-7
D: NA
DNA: TGTGCCAGCGGGTACTCCTACGAGCAGTACTTC
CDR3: CASGYSYEQYF

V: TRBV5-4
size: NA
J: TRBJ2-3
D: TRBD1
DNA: TGTGCCAGCAGCTTGGCAGGGGGTATCACAGATACGCAGTATTTT
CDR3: CASSLAGGITDTQYF

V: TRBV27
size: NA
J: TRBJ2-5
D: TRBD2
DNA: TGTGCCAGCAGCGCACGGCCAAGCGGGAGGGGGGGAGAGACCCAGTACTTC
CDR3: CASSARPSGRGGETQYF

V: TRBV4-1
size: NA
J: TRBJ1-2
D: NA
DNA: TGCGCCAGCAGTCCCGGGGGGGGAGGTTTTTATGGCTACACCTTC
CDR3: CASSPGGGGFYGYTF

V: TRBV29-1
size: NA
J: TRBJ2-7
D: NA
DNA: TGCAGCGTTCTGGGGCTGACATACGAGCAGTACTTC
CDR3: CSVLGLTYEQYF

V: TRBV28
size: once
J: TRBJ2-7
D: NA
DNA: TGTGCCAGCAGCCCAACCCCGGGACGAGCCTCCTACGAGCAGTACTTC
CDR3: CASSPTPGRASYEQYF

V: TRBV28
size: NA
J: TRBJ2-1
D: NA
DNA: TGTGCCAGCAGTTCCCCTTGGAATGAGCAGTTCTTC
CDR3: CASSSPWNEQFF

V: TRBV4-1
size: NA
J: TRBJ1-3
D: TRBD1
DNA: TGCGCCAGCAGCCAAGATGGACTGTCGGGACAGCAAAACACCATATATTTT
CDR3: CASSQDGLSGQQNTIYF

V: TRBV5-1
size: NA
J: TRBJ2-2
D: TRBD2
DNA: TGCGCCAGCAGCTTGGATCCTAGCGGAAACACCGGGGAGCTGTTTTTT
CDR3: CASSLDPSGNTGELFF

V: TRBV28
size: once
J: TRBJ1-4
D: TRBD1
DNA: TGTGCCAGCAGCGTCCTAGGACAGGGGGATGAAAAACTGTTTTTT
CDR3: CASSVLGQGDEKLFF

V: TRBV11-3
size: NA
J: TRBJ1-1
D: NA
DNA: TGTGCCAGCAGCTTGGGGGCCGGCACTGAAGCTTTCTTT
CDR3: CASSLGAGTEAFF

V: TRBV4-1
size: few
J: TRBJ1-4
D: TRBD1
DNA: TGCGCCAGCAGGCAGACAGGGTCTAATGAAAAACTGTTTTTT
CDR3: CASRQTGSNEKLFF

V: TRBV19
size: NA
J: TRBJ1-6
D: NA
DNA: TGTGCCAGTAGTATAAGGACGGGGCCTCCCGATTCACCCCTCCACTTT
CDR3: CASSIRTGPPDSPLHF

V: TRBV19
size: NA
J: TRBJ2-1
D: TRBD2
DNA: TGTGCCAGTAGTATAGGACTAGCGGGAGTTAAGGAGCAGTTCTTC
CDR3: CASSIGLAGVKEQFF

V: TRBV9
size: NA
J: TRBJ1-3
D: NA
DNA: TGTGCCAGCAGCTCAGGACAGCGCAACAGGAACACCATATATTTT
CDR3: CASSSGQRNRNTIYF

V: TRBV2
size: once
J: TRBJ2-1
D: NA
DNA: TGTGCCACCATGCGCGGCACAAGCTCCTACAATGAGCAGTTCTTC
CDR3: CATMRGTSSYNEQFF

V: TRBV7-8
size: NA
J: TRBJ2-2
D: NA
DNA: TGTGCCAGCACCAGCTCCCGGTGGCGGGGAGCGGGCAATACCGGGGAGCTGTTTTTT
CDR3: CASTSSRWRGAGNTGELFF

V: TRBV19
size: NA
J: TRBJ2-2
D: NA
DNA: TGTGCCAGTAGTTCCTCCCATGGGGGAGCGAACACCGGGGAGCTGTTTTTT
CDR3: CASSSSHGGANTGELFF

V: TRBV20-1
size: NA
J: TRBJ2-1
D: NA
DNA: TGCAGTGCTAGCGCCAACAATGAGCAGTTCTTC
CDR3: CSASANNEQFF

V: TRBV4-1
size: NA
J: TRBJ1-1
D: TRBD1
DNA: TGCGCCAGCAGCCAGGGGACAGGAACTGAAGCTTTCTTT
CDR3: CASSQGTGTEAFF

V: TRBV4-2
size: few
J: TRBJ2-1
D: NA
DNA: TGTGCCAGCAGCCAAGCGGTGGGGTTGAGCAATGAGCAGTTCTTC
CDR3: CASSQAVGLSNEQFF

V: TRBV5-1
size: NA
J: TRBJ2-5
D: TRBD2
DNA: TGCGCCAGCAGCTTAAGTAGCGGGGGGACCGGGGAAGAGACCCAGTACTTC
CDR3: CASSLSSGGTGEETQYF

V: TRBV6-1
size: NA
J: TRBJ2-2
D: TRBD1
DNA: TGTGCCATAACGGGACAGGGTCGAGTCACCGGGGAGCTGTTTTTT
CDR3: CAITGQGRVTGELFF

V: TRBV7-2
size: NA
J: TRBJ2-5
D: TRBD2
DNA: TGTGCCAGCAGCTTAGTGGCAGCGGGAGTCTCAGAGACCCAGTACTTC
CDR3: CASSLVAAGVSETQYF

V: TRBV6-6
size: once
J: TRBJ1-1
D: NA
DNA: TGTGCCAGCAGTTACGACGGAACTGAAGCTTTCTTT
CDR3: CASSYDGTEAFF

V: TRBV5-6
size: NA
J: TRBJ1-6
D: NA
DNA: TGTGCCAGCAGCGGGCGGTTTTCGTCACCCCTCCACTTT
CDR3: CASSGRFSSPLHF

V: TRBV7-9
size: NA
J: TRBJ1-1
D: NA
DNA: TGTGCCAGCAGCCCCCCGGGGGGGAACACTGAAGCTTTCTTT
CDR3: CASSPPGGNTEAFF

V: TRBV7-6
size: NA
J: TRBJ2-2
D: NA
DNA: TGTGCCAGCAGCTTAAGGGCATACACCGGGGAGCTGTTTTTT
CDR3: CASSLRAYTGELFF

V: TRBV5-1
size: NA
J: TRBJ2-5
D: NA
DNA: TGCGCCAGCAGAAAACCTAGGGAAGGGACACAAGAGACCCAGTACTTC
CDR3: CASRKPREGTQETQYF